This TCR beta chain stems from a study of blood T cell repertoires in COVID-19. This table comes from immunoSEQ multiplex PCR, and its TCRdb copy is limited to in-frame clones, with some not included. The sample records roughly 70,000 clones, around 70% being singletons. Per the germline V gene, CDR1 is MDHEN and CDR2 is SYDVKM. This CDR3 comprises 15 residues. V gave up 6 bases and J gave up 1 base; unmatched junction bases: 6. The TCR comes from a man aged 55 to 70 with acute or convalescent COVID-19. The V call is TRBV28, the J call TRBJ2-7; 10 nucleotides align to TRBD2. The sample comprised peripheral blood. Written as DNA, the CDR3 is TGTGCCAGCAGCGCTAGCGGGAGTGTGTCCTACGAGCAGTACTTC. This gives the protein CASSASGSVSYEQYF.